The clone carrying this T cell receptor beta chain was detected ten times or more. Its antigen is unidentified. The data were taken from a study of identical twins. MiXCR was run by TCRdb on the 5' RACE reads, yielding one entry per CDR3 protein. The sample contains some 730,000 distinct CDR3 sequences, 15% to 20% of which appear only once. The CDR3 covers 13 residues. Germline V gene lookup returns CDR1 SGHRS and CDR2 YFSETQ. Trimming cost V 0 bases and J 5 bases, with 8 bases left between them. Broader study findings: Cord blood beta clonotypes present at high abundance carried fewer insertions; no such pattern appeared in memory repertoires.

This same sample was also taken into another study, of T cells expressing NK-cell markers. This second study notes: Just one sequenced donor of eight was HCMV-seronegative, while seven were seropositive. One observes that, in a handful of donors, these clonotypes were also the leading ones within the CD3+CD56-NKG2C+ fraction. HCMV specificity of expanded NKG2C+ T cell clones remained unclear.

Sequencing was carried out using PBMCs. This chain joins TRBV5-1 and TRBJ2-5, with no clear D. The receptor comes from a woman in her late teens or twenties in good health. The CDR3 region is CASSLAVGETQYF. CDR3 DNA: TGCGCCAGCAGCTTGGCGGTAGGCGAGACCCAGTACTTC.